The T cell receptor (beta chain) described here comes from a study of molecular identifiers for immune sequencing clone quantification. This clonotype was counted many times. The antigen is not known. TCRdb re-analysed the PCR reads in MiXCR, keeping a single row per CDR3 protein. Here the sample spans about 640,000 distinct CDR3 sequences, 15% to 20% being singletons. The CDR3 is made up of 13 amino acids. The germline V and J ends were trimmed by 7 bases and 0 bases, with 7 bases remaining between them. Notes on the study in general: Spiked Jurkat TCR RNA equal to one cell could reportedly be picked out among 1 million or so naive cells. Over 99% of effector molecules, yet under 1% of naive-cell molecules, were held by clones above 20 RNA copies.

Sorted naive CD8 T cells, roughly 19,000 to 1,000,000, were sequenced from 10%, 30% or 50% RNA. For naive CD8 T cells, sorting used the CD8+CD4-CCR7+CD45RA+ phenotype. The receptor comes from a human donor in good health. Some libraries in this study had Jurkat cell RNA spiked in. The J gene is TRBJ1-3, the V gene TRBV12-3 or TRBV12-4; D gene uncertain. Sequences were obtained from naive CD8+ T cells from blood, with Jurkat cell RNA spiked in. The sample's subset: FACS-sorted CD8+CD4-CCR7+CD45RA+ naive T cells. CDR3 sequence (DNA): TGTGCCAGCATCCGGTTCTCTGGAAACACCATATATTTT. The encoded protein is CASIRFSGNTIYF.